Detailed here is one TCR beta chain. This clonotype has ten or more counts. The clone's antigen remains unknown. One base away there is no much larger clone; base qualities are not given. The sample originates from a study of Graves' ophthalmopathy and Graves' hyperthyroidism (dated by TCRdb to the late 2010s). General notes on the study: Peripheral blood was collected before any treatment was given, at the time of initial diagnosis. In over 5 hyperthyroidism patients, the T-cell repertoire of thyroid tissue was compared with the T-cell repertoire of blood. In total, 135 blood samples were TCR-sequenced: 43 ophthalmopathy, over 70 hyperthyroidism and some 17 hyperthyroidism-to-ophthalmopathy patients. The study used TCR beta repertoire signatures to distinguish Graves' ophthalmopathy from Graves' hyperthyroidism and to predict progression to ophthalmopathy. For independent validation, a separate cohort was made up of around 19 hyperthyroidism patients plus 17 patients who later progressed from hyperthyroidism to ophthalmopathy. To explore V-J signatures that separate ophthalmopathy from hyperthyroidism, a discovery set of fewer than 110 patients was enrolled, consisting of about 45 with ophthalmopathy and roughly 59 with stable hyperthyroidism. Once sampling was done, hyperthyroidism patients were given methimazole at a starting dose of 30 mg daily, while ophthalmopathy patients were given high-dose intravenous methylprednisolone. Results and caveats for the whole study, not just this receptor: Ophthalmopathy was separated from stable hyperthyroidism by the 13-signature model with 85% to 90% sensitivity and approximately 84% specificity in cross-validation and with 80%/75% in the test set. No statistical method was used to set the sample size in advance, and the investigators knew which group each participant was assigned to. Most of the expanded thyroid clonotypes with a frequency above 0.001 were also detected in blood, and it was suggested that the thyroid immune response may be reflected by blood repertoires. In validation, the model predicted ophthalmopathy progression with roughly 68% sensitivity and about 73% specificity; some 13 predicted patients were CT-confirmed with GO in a median of roughly 6.8 months.

Ophthalmopathy patients had moderately to severely active disease, Clinical Activity Score of at least 3, NOSPECS grade of at least 4, and disease duration under 3 months. Patients with other autoimmune diseases, uncontrolled infections, pregnancy or lactation were excluded. Diagnosis was based on clinical symptoms, serum thyroxine, TRAb, thyroid ultrasound and orbital computed tomography. Ficoll-Paque density gradient centrifugation was used to isolate PBMCs from approximately 10 ml of fresh peripheral blood. Trizol reagent was used to extract the total RNA, and its quality was then checked on an Agilent 2100 Bioanalyzer. TCR beta CDR3 regions were amplified from RNA transcripts for repertoire sequencing. A first-round RT-PCR used HTBI primers with the Qiagen OneStep RT-PCR kit, followed by a second-round multiplex PCR, size selection and purification. Sequencing of the libraries was carried out on an Illumina HiSeq2000 in paired-end mode with 100 bp reads. On the authors' methods: SOAPnuke was used to process the reads, throwing out any read that had adapters, had uncalled bases, had a mean Phred below 15, or lacked an exact constant-primer or identifier match. COPE v1.2.5 was used to merge the high-quality paired reads. Clonotypes were defined as unique nucleotide sequences and were aligned to IMGT TRB V, D and J references using MiTCR v1.1. The analysis was limited to V-J combinations with a frequency above 0.0001, which together covered just over 98% of the repertoires. For each V-J combination, a TCR clonal expansion and chaos score was defined as F50 clonal expansion divided by the chaos observed in the TCRdist matrix. Features were reduced by Welch's t-statistics and random forest to 10 to 15 V-J combinations, which fed a naive Bayes classifier. The Morisita-Horn index was used to measure how similar the thyroid and blood repertoires were. The raw public reads went through TCRdb reprocessing: fastp at Q25, MiXCR clone calling, in-frame beta chains kept. Merged by CDR3 protein, the rows form single entries marked with the most common genes and DNA. TCRdb, not the original authors, processed these V and J calls. This sample holds about 740,000 distinct CDR3 sequences; about 44% were observed only once. The ten largest make up approximately 43% of the sample.

The CDR3 spans 15 residues, from the cysteine through the phenylalanine. Here the CDR3 DNA is all that survives: 45 bases in frame from base 1. CDR1 and CDR2 are read off the germline V gene (reference sequence) as SEHNR and FQNEAQ. V and J are truncated by 2 bases and 0 bases respectively, leaving an intervening sequence of 5 bases. This TCR came from an adult man with Graves' ophthalmopathy. This receptor chain uses TRBV7-9 and TRBJ2-6, with the D gene uncertain. The source material was peripheral blood. The nucleotides are TGTGCCAGCAGCTTAAGGAGCTCTGGGGCCAACGTCCTGACTTTC. Its amino acids are CASSLRSSGANVLTF.